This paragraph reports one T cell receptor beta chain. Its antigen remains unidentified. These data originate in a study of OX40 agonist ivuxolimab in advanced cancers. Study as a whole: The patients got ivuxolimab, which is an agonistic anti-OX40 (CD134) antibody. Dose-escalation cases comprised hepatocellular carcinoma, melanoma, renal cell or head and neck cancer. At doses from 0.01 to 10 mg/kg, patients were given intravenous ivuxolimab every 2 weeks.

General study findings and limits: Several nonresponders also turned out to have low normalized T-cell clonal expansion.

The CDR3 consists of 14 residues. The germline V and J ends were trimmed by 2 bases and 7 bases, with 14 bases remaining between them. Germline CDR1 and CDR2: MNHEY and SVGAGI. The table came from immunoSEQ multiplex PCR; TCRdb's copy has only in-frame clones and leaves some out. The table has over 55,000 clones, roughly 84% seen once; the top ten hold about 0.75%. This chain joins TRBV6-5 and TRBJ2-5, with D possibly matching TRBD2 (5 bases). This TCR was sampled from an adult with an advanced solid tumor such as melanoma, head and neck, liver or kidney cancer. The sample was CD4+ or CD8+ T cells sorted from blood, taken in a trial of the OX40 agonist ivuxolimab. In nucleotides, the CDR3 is TGTGCCAGCAGTTACCCCGGGGAGAGCGGGACCCAGTACTTC. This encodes CASSYPGESGTQYF.